These 2 T cell receptor beta chains came from one sample sequenced in a study of shared clonotypes between healthy human individuals (dated by TCRdb to about 2020). Library generation was performed with the immunoSEQ multiplex PCR assay. TCRdb obtained this table from immuneACCESS and retained in-frame rearrangements with V and J assigned. These tables miss some clones; where compared with another copy, unresolved V genes account for less than half of the shortfall, and the remainder is unexplained. The sample contains roughly 2,300,000 clones, less than 95% of them found a single time. Together, the top ten hold 0.37% of the sample. The sample was naive CD4+ T cells from PBMCs. Taken with the paper, the label for cell subset or site translates to: CD45RA+ positively selected. These receptor sequences come from a man younger than 35 in good health. Some clones in this sample may be carry-over from other donors' samples.

On this clone: Other DNA sequences in this specimen translate into the identical CDR3. This chain links TRBV28 with TRBJ1-1; D remains unclear. Per the germline V gene, CDR1 is MDHEN and CDR2 is SYDVKM. The V end was cut by 2 bases, the J end by 4 bases, with 5 bases between. There are 12 residues in the CDR3. The CDR3 loop is CASSLTSTEAFF. The CDR3 DNA sequence: TGTGCCAGCAGTTTAACTTCCACTGAAGCTTTCTTT.

DNA for the CDR3: TGTGCCAGCAGCTTACGCATAGTCGGTGAGACAGATACGCAGTATTTT. Translated, it gives CASSLRIVGETDTQYF. V gene TRBV11-2 combines with J gene TRBJ2-3; D remains unclear. The CDR3 has 16 residues. The V end was cut by 2 bases, the J end by 3 bases, with 15 bases between. Germline V gene sequence: CDR1 SGHAT, CDR2 FQNNGV.